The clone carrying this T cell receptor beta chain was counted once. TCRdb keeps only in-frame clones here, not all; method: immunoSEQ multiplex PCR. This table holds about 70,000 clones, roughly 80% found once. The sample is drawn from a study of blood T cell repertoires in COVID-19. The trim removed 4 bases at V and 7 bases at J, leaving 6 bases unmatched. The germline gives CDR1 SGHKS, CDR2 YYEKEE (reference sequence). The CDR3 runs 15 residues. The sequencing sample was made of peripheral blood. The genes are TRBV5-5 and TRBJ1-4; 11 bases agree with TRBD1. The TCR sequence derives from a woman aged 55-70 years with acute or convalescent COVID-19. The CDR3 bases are TGTGCCAGCAGCCCCGGGACAGGGGGTGGTGAAAAACTGTTTTTT. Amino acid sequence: CASSPGTGGGEKLFF.